These 16 T cell receptor beta chains were all obtained from the same sample, sequenced in a study of cytomegalovirus exposure and HLA in healthy donors. Primers for the PCR totalled 60 Vbeta and 13 Jbeta. The method was immunoSEQ multiplex PCR; TCRdb's version includes in-frame clones alone and lacks a portion of them. The sample lists 150,000 to 200,000 clones, about 76% occurring once. Sequencing was performed on PBMCs. All receptors come from a woman aged 45-65 years in good health and CMV-seronegative.

This chain links TRBV28 with TRBJ2-7; 10 bases are a match to TRBD2. The CDR3 spans 14 residues. The J segment lost 0 bases and the V segment lost 6 bases, leaving 2 bases of the junction unmatched. Germline CDR1 reads MDHEN; CDR2 reads SYDVKM. The CDR3 DNA reads as TGTGCCAGCAGGTCTAGCGGGAGCTCCTACGAGCAGTACTTC. It translates to CASRSSGSSYEQYF.

The rearrangement links TRBV7-2 to TRBJ1-1; D gene ambiguous. The V gene lost 3 bases and the J gene lost 8 bases, with 10 bases spanning the gap. The CDR3 has 12 residues. Germline CDR1 is SGHTA and CDR2 is FQGNSA. DNA for the CDR3: TGTGCCAGCAGCTTGGCACGACTCGAAGCTTTCTTT. Amino acids: CASSLARLEAFF.

The J gene is TRBJ1-5, the V gene TRBV7-2; D is uncertain. The V end was cut by 3 bases, the J end by 0 bases, with 9 bases between. This CDR3 is built from 15 residues. Germline V gene sequence: CDR1 SGHTA, CDR2 FQGNSA. CDR3 loop: CASSLSRLSNQPQHF. The CDR3 DNA sequence: TGTGCCAGCAGCTTGTCCAGGCTTAGCAATCAGCCCCAGCATTTT.

This clone was recorded a few times. The rearrangement joins TRBV28 to TRBJ1-5; D uncertain. The CDR3 is 12 amino acids. Trimming removed 7 bases at V and 9 bases at J, with 13 bases between. In germline, CDR1 is MDHEN, CDR2 SYDVKM. This chain's CDR3 is CASTLPRGPQHF. The CDR3 DNA follows: TGTGCCAGCACCCTACCGAGAGGGCCCCAGCATTTT.

The V call is TRBV11-2, the J call TRBJ1-2; maybe TRBD1 (6 bases). Germline V CDR1 and CDR2: SGHAT, FQNNGV. The CDR3 length is 13 residues. V lost 2 bases, J lost 7 bases, and 11 bases lay in between. CDR3 sequence: CASSLRGAFGYTF. CDR3 DNA sequence: TGTGCCAGCAGCTTACGGGGGGCGTTTGGCTACACCTTC.

As for this clone: This CDR3 is also generated by other DNA sequences in the sample. The rearrangement links TRBV27 to TRBJ1-6; D unresolved. Trimming left V 8 bases short and J 2 bases short, with 10 bases between. There are 14 residues in the CDR3. Germline CDR1 reads MNHEY; CDR2 reads SMNVEV (reference sequence). CDR3 in amino acids: CASREGTYNSPLHF. The CDR3, as DNA: TGTGCCAGCCGGGAGGGTACCTATAATTCACCCCTCCACTTT.

CDR3: CASRRGPNTGELFF. In DNA, the CDR3 is TGTGCCAGCAGGAGAGGGCCGAACACCGGGGAGCTGTTTTTT. The rearrangement links TRBV27 to TRBJ2-2, with D perhaps TRBD2 (5 bases). This CDR3 region has 14 residues. The V end lost 6 bases, the J end lost 0 bases, and 8 bases lay between the germline ends. Looked up from germline, CDR1 is MNHEY and CDR2 is SMNVEV (reference sequence).

CDR3 in DNA: TGTGCCAGCAGCTTGGTCCGGCTAGCGGACTACGAGCAGTACTTC. Its translation: CASSLVRLADYEQYF. This rearrangement joins TRBV5-6 to TRBJ2-7, with TRBD2 identical over 7 bases. CDR1 SGHDT and CDR2 YYEEEE come from the germline V gene. The CDR3 has 15 residues. The V and J ends lost 0 bases and 3 bases, in that order; junction bases with no gene match: 6.

This clone was recorded a few times. This sequence joins TRBV7-9 and TRBJ2-5, with D possibly TRBD1 on 5 matching bases. V lost 1 base and J 7 bases, leaving 10 bases between the germline ends. CDR1 is SEHNR, CDR2 FQNEAQ, per germline (reference sequence). This CDR3 region has 13 residues. CDR3 sequence reads: CASSLGVQGTQYF. CDR3 in DNA: TGTGCCAGCAGCTTAGGAGTTCAGGGGACCCAGTACTTC.

This chain joins TRBV4-3 and TRBJ2-7, with 8 bases lining up with TRBD1. The V and J ends lost 4 bases and 2 bases, in that order; junction bases with no gene match: 7. This CDR3 is built from 15 residues. Germline loops: CDR1 LGHNA, CDR2 YSLEER. For the CDR3, the DNA is TGCGCCAGCAGCCCATGGACAGGGCTAACCTACGAGCAGTACTTC. This sequence encodes CASSPWTGLTYEQYF.

The gene calls are TRBV19 and TRBJ1-1, with D possibly TRBD1 on 6 matching bases. Trimming left V 8 bases short and J 4 bases short, with 17 bases between. Germline values: CDR1 LNHDA, CDR2 SQIVND (reference sequence). The CDR3 sequence is 14 residues long. DNA of the CDR3: TGTGCCAGTTTCGTAAGCAGGGGTACCACTGAAGCTTTCTTT. It is translated as CASFVSRGTTEAFF.

Comments on this clone: A junction boundary mismatches the germline segment, possibly from a read error. Here the CDR3 reads CSSSLGGGSGNTIYF. The CDR3 nucleotides are TGTTCCAGCAGCTTAGGAGGGGGCTCTGGAAACACCATATATTTT. The V gene is TRBV7-9, the J gene TRBJ1-3, with D tentatively TRBD1 (6 bases). Germline loops: CDR1 SEHNR, CDR2 FQNEAQ (reference sequence). The CDR3 runs to 15 residues.

This chain joins TRBV7-6 and TRBJ2-1, with D unclear. V was trimmed by 0 bases and J by 0 bases, leaving 6 bases between them. The germline V gene has CDR1 SGHVS and CDR2 FNYEAQ. The CDR3 is made up of 15 amino acids. The CDR3 DNA reads as TGTGCCAGCAGCTTAGCGCTCGGCTCCTACAATGAGCAGTTCTTC. Its protein product is CASSLALGSYNEQFF.

This rearrangement joins TRBV28 to TRBJ1-2, with 7 nucleotides matching TRBD1. The CDR3 is 14 residues long. Germline V gene lookup returns CDR1 MDHEN and CDR2 SYDVKM. The V segment lost 4 bases and the J segment 3 bases; nucleotides outside the gene matches: 5. CDR3 protein: CASSYPTGYYGYTF. As DNA, the CDR3 is TGTGCCAGCAGTTACCCGACAGGGTACTATGGCTACACCTTC.

This clone was seen more than once but under ten times. This chain links TRBV6-5 with TRBJ2-1, with 10 bases matching TRBD2. Germline lookup yields CDR1 MNHEY and CDR2 SVGAGI. This CDR3 contains 15 residues. J was trimmed by 7 bases and V by 0 bases; bases with no gene match: 3. The CDR3 region is CASSYSSSGSNEQFF. In nucleotides, the CDR3 is TGTGCCAGCAGTTACTCGTCTAGCGGGAGTAATGAGCAGTTCTTC.

Details on this clone: The identical CDR3 is also encoded by other nucleotide sequences in the sample. The gene calls are TRBV5-1 and TRBJ2-3, with TRBD2 matching 7 bases. This CDR3 has 15 residues. CDR1 is SGHRS and CDR2 is YFSETQ in the germline V gene. V was pared by 5 bases and J by 1 base, with 7 bases of the junction left unmatched. The chain's CDR3 is CASRISGDRTDTQYF. DNA of the CDR3: TGCGCCAGCAGAATCAGCGGGGATCGCACAGATACGCAGTATTTT.